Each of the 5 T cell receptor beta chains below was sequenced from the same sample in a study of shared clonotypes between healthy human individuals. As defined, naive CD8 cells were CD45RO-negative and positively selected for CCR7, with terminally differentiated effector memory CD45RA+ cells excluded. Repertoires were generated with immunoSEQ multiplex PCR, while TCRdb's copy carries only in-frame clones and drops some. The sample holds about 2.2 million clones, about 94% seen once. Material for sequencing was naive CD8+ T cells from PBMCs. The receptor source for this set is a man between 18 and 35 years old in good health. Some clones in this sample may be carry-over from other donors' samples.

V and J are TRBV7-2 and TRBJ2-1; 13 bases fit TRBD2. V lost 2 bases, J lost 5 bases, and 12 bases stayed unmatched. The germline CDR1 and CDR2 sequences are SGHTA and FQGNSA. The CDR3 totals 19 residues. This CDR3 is CASSLYSVPTSGGDNEQFF. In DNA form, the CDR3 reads TGTGCCAGCAGCTTATATTCGGTCCCAACTAGCGGGGGGGACAATGAGCAGTTCTTC.

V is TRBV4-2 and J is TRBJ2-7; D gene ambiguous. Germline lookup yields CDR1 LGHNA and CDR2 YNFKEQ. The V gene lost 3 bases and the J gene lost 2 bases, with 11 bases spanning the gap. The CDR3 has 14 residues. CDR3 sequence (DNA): TGTGCCAGCAGCCATGCTGCGCCTGCCTACGAGCAGTACTTC. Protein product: CASSHAAPAYEQYF.

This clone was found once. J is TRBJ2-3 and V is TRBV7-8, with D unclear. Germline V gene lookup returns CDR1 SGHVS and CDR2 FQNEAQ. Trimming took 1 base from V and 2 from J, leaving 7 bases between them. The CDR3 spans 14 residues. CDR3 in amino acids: CASSLDGDTDTQYF. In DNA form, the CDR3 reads TGTGCCAGCAGCTTAGATGGGGACACAGATACGCAGTATTTT.

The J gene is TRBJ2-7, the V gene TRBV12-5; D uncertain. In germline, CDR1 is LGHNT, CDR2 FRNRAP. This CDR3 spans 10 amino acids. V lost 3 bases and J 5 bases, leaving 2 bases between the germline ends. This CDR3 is CASGLDEQYF. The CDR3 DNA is TGTGCTAGTGGTTTAGACGAGCAGTACTTC.

This chain's CDR3 is CASSEATAPLSYEQYF. In DNA, the CDR3 is TGTGCCAGCAGTGAAGCGACGGCTCCCCTCTCCTACGAGCAGTACTTC. This chain uses TRBV2 with TRBJ2-7; unclear D gene. The CDR3 totals 16 residues. Germline V gives CDR1 SNHLY, CDR2 FYNNEI. V was cut by 0 bases and J by 0 bases, with 12 bases left in between.